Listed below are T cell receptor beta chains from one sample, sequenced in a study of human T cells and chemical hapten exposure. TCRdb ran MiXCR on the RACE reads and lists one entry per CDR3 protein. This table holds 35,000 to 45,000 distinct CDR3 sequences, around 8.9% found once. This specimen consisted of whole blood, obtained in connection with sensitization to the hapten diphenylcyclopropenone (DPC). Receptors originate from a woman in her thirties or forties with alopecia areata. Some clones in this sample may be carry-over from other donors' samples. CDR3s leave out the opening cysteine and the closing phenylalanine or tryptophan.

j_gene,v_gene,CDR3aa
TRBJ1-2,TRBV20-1,SAGGQGSYGYT
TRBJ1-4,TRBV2,ASSVGPGQGAKEKLF
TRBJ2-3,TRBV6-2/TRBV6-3,ASSPDYASWTQY
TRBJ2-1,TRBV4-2,ASSRTGTRLAGVNEQF
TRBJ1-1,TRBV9,ASSKGQNTEAF
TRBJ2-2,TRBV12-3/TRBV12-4,ASSTGTSGTGELF
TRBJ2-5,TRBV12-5,ASGLGPRWAQY
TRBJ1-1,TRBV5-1,ASSVQGRGTEAF
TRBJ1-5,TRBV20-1,SGREGGNQPQH
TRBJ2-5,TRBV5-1,ASSFTGGETQY
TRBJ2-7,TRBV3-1,ASSLTLYEQY
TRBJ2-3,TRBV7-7,ASSPNVRDTQY
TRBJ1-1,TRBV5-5,ASSLQYLMNTEAF
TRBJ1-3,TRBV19,ASSILGAGNTIY
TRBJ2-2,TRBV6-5,ASSYSTPLADNTGELF
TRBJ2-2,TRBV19,ASSLQLAGAGTGELF
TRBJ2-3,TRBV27,ASSIRLYSGTSTDTQY
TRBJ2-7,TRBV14,ASSRGRYEQY
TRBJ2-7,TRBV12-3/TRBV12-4,ASSLWDNSYEQY
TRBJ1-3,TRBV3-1,ASSRDSSGNTIY
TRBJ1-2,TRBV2,ASSEAAGAGYT
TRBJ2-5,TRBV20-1,SESEGKGTQY
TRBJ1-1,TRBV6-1,ASSEIDSEVTEAF
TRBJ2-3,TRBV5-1,ASSWSDSTDTQY